One and the same sample provided the 10 T cell receptor beta chains below, sequenced in a study of cytomegalovirus exposure and HLA in healthy donors. 60 Vbeta and 13 Jbeta primers were used in PCR. Libraries were prepared by immunoSEQ multiplex PCR; TCRdb keeps only in-frame clonotypes and omits some of them. Among about 130,000 clones, more than 60% were seen once, and the ten largest hold 2.1%. The sequenced sample consisted of PBMCs. The receptors originated from a woman aged 40 to 55 in good health and CMV-seropositive.

The V and J genes are TRBV2 and TRBJ1-2, with 7 bases lining up with TRBD1. Germline V gives CDR1 SNHLY, CDR2 FYNNEI. The CDR3 is made up of 14 amino acids. V trimming: 7 bases; J trimming: 4 bases; junction bases outside the gene matches: 9. CDR3 nucleotide sequence: TGTGCCAGCACTGGACAGGCAAAGCTCTATGGCTACACCTTC. Translating gives CASTGQAKLYGYTF.

This clone was observed a few times. The chain joins TRBV7-9 to TRBJ2-7; possible D gene TRBD1, 6 bases. This CDR3 has 14 amino acids. V gave up 7 bases and J gave up 2 bases, with 15 bases separating them. The germline gives CDR1 SEHNR, CDR2 FQNEAQ (reference sequence). The CDR3 DNA reads TGTGCCAGCACCGATACAGGGACCCCCTACGAGCAGTACTTC. This sequence encodes CASTDTGTPYEQYF.

This clone was counted only a few times. V usage is TRBV6-5 and J usage is TRBJ1-5; D gene uncertain. Germline CDR1 and CDR2: MNHEY and SVGAGI. Trimming stripped 0 bases from V and 2 bases from J, with 8 bases between. The CDR3 totals 15 residues. The CDR3 spells CASSYSNIGNQPQHF. The CDR3 nucleotides read TGTGCCAGCAGTTACTCGAACATCGGCAATCAGCCCCAGCATTTT.

The V call is TRBV18, the J call TRBJ2-5; 9 positions match TRBD1. Germline values: CDR1 KGHSH, CDR2 LQKENI. Trimming at V came to 3 bases and at J to 4 bases, leaving 3 bases not matched to a gene. The CDR3 loop spans 14 amino acids. The chain's CDR3 is CASSPTGGAETQYF. The DNA of the CDR3 is TGTGCCAGCTCACCTACAGGGGGCGCAGAGACCCAGTACTTC.

The chain combines TRBV28 with TRBJ1-5; possible D gene TRBD1, 5 bases. The germline CDR1 and CDR2 sequences are MDHEN and SYDVKM. This CDR3 is built from 18 residues. V lost 2 bases and J 1 base, leaving 18 bases between the germline ends. The CDR3 nucleotides are TGTGCCAGCAGTTTAGAAAAATCTCCCAGGGTCAGCAATCAGCCCCAGCATTTT. It codes for CASSLEKSPRVSNQPQHF.

This sequence joins TRBV2 and TRBJ2-7; no definite D call. V lost 5 bases to trimming and J lost 6 bases, with 14 bases between them. This CDR3 is 13 amino acids long. Germline CDR1 and CDR2: SNHLY and FYNNEI. The CDR3 coding sequence is TGTGCCAGCAGTTTCACCCCCTCGGGCGAGCAGTACTTC. Translating it yields CASSFTPSGEQYF.

The genes are TRBV9 and TRBJ2-2; D not certain. In germline, CDR1 is SGDLS, CDR2 YYNGEE. V was trimmed by 3 bases and J by 4 bases, leaving 13 bases between them. This CDR3 is built from 15 residues. This CDR3 reads CASSAQTGPTGELFF. In DNA form, the CDR3 reads TGTGCCAGCAGCGCCCAGACTGGCCCCACCGGGGAGCTGTTTTTT.

V and J are TRBV29-1 and TRBJ1-2, with no clear D. CDR1 SQVTM and CDR2 ANQGSEA come from the germline V gene. Trimming took off 4 bases at V and 2 bases at J, with 11 bases between the two ends. This CDR3 has 13 residues. The chain's CDR3 is CSVGAGTNYGYTF. DNA for the CDR3: TGCAGCGTTGGTGCAGGTACCAACTATGGCTACACCTTC.

This clone has only a few counts. The V and J genes are TRBV15 and TRBJ2-7; TRBD1 matches 10 bases. Germline values: CDR1 LNHNV, CDR2 YYDKDF (reference sequence). The CDR3 has 16 amino acids. The V segment lost 2 bases and the J segment 3 bases; nucleotides outside the gene matches: 7. CDR3 loop: CATSRPFRDRGYEQYF. Written as DNA, the CDR3 is TGTGCCACCAGCAGACCCTTCCGGGACAGGGGCTACGAGCAGTACTTC.

The V call is TRBV7-2, the J call TRBJ1-2, with TRBD1 as a possible D gene (5 bases). The CDR3 runs 16 residues. Trimming left V 1 base short and J 1 base short, with 13 bases between. In germline, CDR1 is SGHTA, CDR2 FQGNSA. CDR3 loop: CASSLGSPGLNYGYTF. DNA of the CDR3: TGTGCCAGCAGCTTAGGCTCTCCGGGACTTAACTATGGCTACACCTTC.